These 8 T cell receptor beta chains share one sample of origin, sequenced in a study of CD8 T cells in ankylosing spondylitis. The study's findings and limits: It appeared that ankylosing spondylitis blood was characterized by a TCR beta motif of about 8 highly homologous variants.

One entry per CDR3 protein, called by TCRdb with MiXCR from the 5' RACE reads. The sample shows some 800,000 distinct CDR3 sequences, about 10% of them seen only once. No antigen is known for these receptors. Material for sequencing was blood, either unsorted or a sorted T cell fraction (not recorded which). The receptor source for this set is a male donor with ankylosing spondylitis.

The J gene is TRBJ2-3, the V gene TRBV24-1; D gene unclear. Trimming took 6 bases from V and 2 from J, leaving 8 bases between them. CDR3 length: 13 amino acids. Germline CDR1 is KGHDR and CDR2 is SFDVKD. CDR3 amino acids: CATSTGNTDTQYF. DNA of the CDR3: TGTGCCACCAGTACGGGTAACACAGATACGCAGTATTTT.

The chain uses TRBV7-8 and TRBJ2-7; D possibly corresponds to TRBD1 (6 bases). V was cut by 4 bases and J by 1 base, with 17 bases left in between. Germline assignment: CDR1 SGHVS and CDR2 FQNEAQ. The CDR3 contains 16 residues. CDR3 amino acids: CASSSGQRFNSYEQYF. The CDR3 nucleotides read TGTGCCAGCAGCTCCGGACAGCGTTTTAATTCCTACGAGCAGTACTTC.

The V gene is TRBV12-3 or TRBV12-4, the J gene TRBJ2-5; 10 nucleotides agree with TRBD2. The CDR3 runs 16 residues. V shed 6 bases and J 4 bases; nucleotides not matched to a gene: 11. CDR3 sequence reads: CASSRQLAGAGETQYF. Written as DNA, the CDR3 is TGTGCCAGCAGCCGCCAGCTAGCGGGAGCTGGAGAGACCCAGTACTTC.

This chain's CDR3 is CASSQDPPWRGNEKLFF. DNA of the CDR3: TGCGCCAGCAGCCAAGATCCGCCGTGGAGAGGCAATGAAAAACTGTTTTTT. This chain connects TRBV4-3 to TRBJ1-4; the D is unclear. The germline V gene has CDR1 LGHNA and CDR2 YSLEER. V was clipped by 0 bases and J by 5 bases, with 16 bases between them. CDR3 length equals 17 residues.

This clonotype has only a few counts. This chain uses TRBV5-1 with TRBJ1-1; TRBD1 matches 7 bases. The junction had 5 bases not matched to a gene; V was cut back by 4 bases and J by 5 bases. The germline V gene has CDR1 SGHRS and CDR2 YFSETQ. The CDR3 sequence is 13 residues long. The CDR3 loop is CASSIDRATEAFF. DNA for the CDR3: TGCGCCAGCAGCATCGACAGGGCTACTGAAGCTTTCTTT.

V is TRBV6-1 and J is TRBJ2-7, with D perhaps being TRBD1 or TRBD2 (5 bases each). The CDR3 is made up of 13 amino acids. The germline V gene has CDR1 MNHNS and CDR2 SASEGT. The V gene lost 7 bases and the J gene lost 4 bases, with 14 bases spanning the gap. The DNA of the CDR3 is TGTGCCAGCACCGAGGGGCCGGGATACGAGCAGTACTTC. Translation: CASTEGPGYEQYF.

This clonotype was seen at least ten times. The J gene is TRBJ2-3, the V gene TRBV5-1; D may correspond to TRBD1 or TRBD2 (5 bases each). Germline V gene lookup returns CDR1 SGHRS and CDR2 YFSETQ. V lost 0 bases and J 4 bases, leaving 9 bases between the germline ends. This CDR3 has 14 amino acids. CDR3: CASSLGTGPDTQYF. DNA for the CDR3: TGCGCCAGCAGCTTGGGGACGGGGCCAGATACGCAGTATTTT.

The V and J genes are TRBV20-1 and TRBJ2-1, with 10 bases matching TRBD2. Germline V gene sequence: CDR1 DFQATT, CDR2 SNEGSKA (reference sequence). The V and J ends lost 2 bases and 3 bases, in that order; junction bases with no gene match: 22. This CDR3 region has 21 residues. Written as DNA, the CDR3 is TGCAGTGCTAGACCCCGTCGTACCCGCTTAGGAGCGGGGGGGAACTACAATGAGCAGTTCTTC. As protein: CSARPRRTRLGAGGNYNEQFF.